This entry concerns a single T cell receptor beta chain. The junction had 5 bases not matched to a gene; V was cut back by 5 bases and J by 7 bases. Germline assignment: CDR1 MNHEY and CDR2 SVGAGI. The CDR3 extends over 13 amino acids. The repertoire was sequenced with immunoSEQ multiplex PCR; TCRdb's copy has only in-frame clones and lacks some. The sample contains 8,000 to 8,500 clones, around 74% of which appear only once. This sample stems from a study of T cell repertoires in ileal Crohn's disease. The wider study: Surgery for a complication: stricturing in around 60%, penetrating in about 40%.

The gene calls are TRBV6-5 and TRBJ1-5; 7 bases line up with TRBD1. The clonotype comes from an adult with Crohn's disease. Sequencing input: ileal tissue. The CDR3: CASSPTGTQPQHF. The DNA of the CDR3 is TGTGCCAGCAGTCCGACAGGGACACAGCCCCAGCATTTT.